This TCR beta chain was identified in a study of T cell responses to AZD1222 COVID-19 vaccine. The study's findings and limits: Repertoire sampling occurred only after the peak T cell response.

About this clone: Its antigen is unidentified.

Looked up from germline, CDR1 is SGHAT and CDR2 is FQNNGV. The CDR3 extends over 14 amino acids. Trimming shortened V by 4 bases and J by 8 bases, and 17 bases separated the two germline ends. The table came from immunoSEQ multiplex PCR; TCRdb's copy has only in-frame clones and leaves some out. Among some 120,000 clones listed, 89% were seen once. The V call is TRBV11-2, the J call TRBJ1-1, with D unclear. The sequenced sample was peripheral blood, obtained 28 days after the second AZD1222 dose. This TCR was sampled from an adult who received the AZD1222 COVID-19 vaccine. The CDR3: CASSSFNDEEEAFF. CDR3 sequence (DNA): TGTGCCAGCAGCTCCTTCAATGATGAGGAAGAAGCTTTCTTT.